The T cell receptor (beta chain) under discussion was sequenced for a study of CD8+CD57+ T cells in acquired aplastic anemia. The study, taken as a whole, reports: In common between the patients and the controls were some 28 CD8+ CDR3 sequences.

Genomic DNA, the template, was used for profiling of the TCR beta VDJ and CDR3. One entry per CDR3 protein results from TCRdb running MiXCR on the reads. The data contain about 210,000 distinct CDR3 sequences, approximately 60% of them singletons. Germline CDR1 and CDR2: ENHRY and SYGVKD. Trimming removed 3 bases from V and 0 bases from J; junction bases left unmatched: 6. This CDR3 is built from 16 residues. Worth noting for this clonotype: Its target is unknown.

Sequencing used sorted CD4+, CD8+, or CD8+CD57+ T cells (not recorded which) from PBMCs. This clonotype was sampled from a human donor in good health. This chain links TRBV10-3 with TRBJ2-7; 9 bases are shared with TRBD1. In nucleotides, the CDR3 is TGTGCCATCAGTGATCCCGGGACAGGGATCTCCTACGAGCAGTACTTC. This gives the protein CAISDPGTGISYEQYF.